A selection of T cell receptor beta chains follows, all from one sample in a study of blood T cell repertoires in COVID-19. Libraries were prepared by immunoSEQ multiplex PCR; TCRdb keeps only in-frame clonotypes and omits some of them. The sample carries about 140,000 clones, 75% to 80% recorded once. Sequenced sample: PBMCs or T cells enriched from blood (not recorded which). All receptors come from a woman aged 45 to 65 who had recovered from COVID-19. CDR3s include the opening cysteine and the closing phenylalanine or tryptophan. D genes are given only for firm matches.

j_gene: TRBJ2-6; v_gene: TRBV7-2; len: 17; d_gene: NA; CDR3aa: CASSNGQFYSGANVLTF
j_gene: TRBJ1-6; v_gene: TRBV14; len: 14; d_gene: NA; CDR3aa: CASSQDSGGRALHF
j_gene: TRBJ1-5; v_gene: TRBV2; len: 14; d_gene: NA; CDR3aa: CASSEVRGNQPQHF
j_gene: TRBJ2-3; v_gene: TRBV19; len: 13; d_gene: NA; CDR3aa: CASSEGGTDTQYF
j_gene: TRBJ1-3; v_gene: TRBV5-6; len: 14; d_gene: NA; CDR3aa: CASSHPTTVGTIYF
j_gene: TRBJ2-1; v_gene: TRBV19; len: 15; d_gene: NA; CDR3aa: CASSIFGSSYNEQFF
j_gene: TRBJ1-2; v_gene: TRBV3-1/TRBV3-2; len: 16; d_gene: TRBD1; CDR3aa: CASSQTMTGSNYGYTF
j_gene: TRBJ2-5; v_gene: TRBV7-8; len: 15; d_gene: NA; CDR3aa: CASSLAPGFGETQYF
j_gene: TRBJ2-2; v_gene: TRBV6-1; len: 16; d_gene: TRBD2; CDR3aa: CASSVPGLAVAGELFF
j_gene: TRBJ2-2; v_gene: TRBV7-9; len: 15; d_gene: TRBD1; CDR3aa: CASSHTGQFTGELFF
j_gene: TRBJ2-1; v_gene: TRBV18; len: 17; d_gene: TRBD2; CDR3aa: CASSPVGPSGGANEQFF
j_gene: TRBJ1-3; v_gene: TRBV9; len: 13; d_gene: NA; CDR3aa: CASSTSSGNTIYF
j_gene: TRBJ2-3; v_gene: TRBV19; len: 15; d_gene: TRBD2; CDR3aa: CASSITPGGPGTQYF
j_gene: TRBJ1-1; v_gene: TRBV18; len: 15; d_gene: TRBD1; CDR3aa: CASSPPAGGNTEAFF
j_gene: TRBJ2-1; v_gene: TRBV29-1; len: 16; d_gene: TRBD2; CDR3aa: CSVEGFGGGSYNEQFF
j_gene: TRBJ2-5; v_gene: TRBV24-1; len: 17; d_gene: TRBD2; CDR3aa: CATSEPPTSGSRETQYF
j_gene: TRBJ1-5; v_gene: TRBV28; len: 12; d_gene: NA; CDR3aa: CATRSSNQPQHF
j_gene: TRBJ2-3; v_gene: TRBV18; len: 15; d_gene: NA; CDR3aa: CASSTKGGAEDTQYF
j_gene: TRBJ2-7; v_gene: TRBV19; len: 13; d_gene: NA; CDR3aa: CASRTGISDEQYF
j_gene: TRBJ2-5; v_gene: TRBV18; len: 18; d_gene: TRBD2; CDR3aa: CASSPRTSGSGYQETQYF
j_gene: TRBJ2-1; v_gene: TRBV6-1; len: 15; d_gene: TRBD1; CDR3aa: CASSEGGTGQDEQFF
j_gene: TRBJ1-2; v_gene: TRBV2; len: 11; d_gene: NA; CDR3aa: CASSAADGYTF
j_gene: TRBJ2-3; v_gene: TRBV7-3; len: 15; d_gene: TRBD2; CDR3aa: CASSPMAGGLGTQYF
j_gene: TRBJ1-3; v_gene: TRBV18; len: 14; d_gene: NA; CDR3aa: CASSPTGSGNTIYF
j_gene: TRBJ2-7; v_gene: TRBV7-6; len: 14; d_gene: TRBD1; CDR3aa: CASTRDRGYFDPSF
j_gene: TRBJ1-2; v_gene: TRBV11-2; len: 13; d_gene: NA; CDR3aa: CASSVGRSYGYTF
j_gene: TRBJ2-7; v_gene: TRBV28; len: 14; d_gene: TRBD2; CDR3aa: CASSSGLAGSEQYF
j_gene: TRBJ1-1; v_gene: TRBV10-3; len: 21; d_gene: TRBD1; CDR3aa: CAISPLVRPQTGITPPTEAFF
j_gene: TRBJ1-3; v_gene: TRBV11-2; len: 17; d_gene: NA; CDR3aa: CASSFGRGTSEGNTIYF
j_gene: TRBJ1-2; v_gene: TRBV7-8; len: 16; d_gene: TRBD1; CDR3aa: CASSPKTDRVNYGYTF
j_gene: TRBJ2-3; v_gene: TRBV13; len: 18; d_gene: NA; CDR3aa: CASSVVPQAREGTDTQYF
j_gene: TRBJ1-1; v_gene: TRBV2; len: 12; d_gene: NA; CDR3aa: CASSLDSPEAFF
j_gene: TRBJ1-1; v_gene: TRBV11-2; len: 12; d_gene: NA; CDR3aa: CASSPMNTEAFF
j_gene: TRBJ2-1; v_gene: TRBV7-6; len: 16; d_gene: NA; CDR3aa: CASSLAPSGKVNEQFF
j_gene: TRBJ2-3; v_gene: TRBV5-1; len: 15; d_gene: TRBD1; CDR3aa: CASGDRPSSTDTQYF
j_gene: TRBJ2-6; v_gene: TRBV29-1; len: 18; d_gene: TRBD1; CDR3aa: CSVESATGGVSGANVLTF
j_gene: TRBJ1-5; v_gene: TRBV2; len: 15; d_gene: NA; CDR3aa: CASSEGGYSNQPQHF